Listed below are T cell receptor beta chains from one sample, sequenced in a study of cytomegalovirus exposure and HLA in healthy donors. The table came from immunoSEQ multiplex PCR; TCRdb's copy has only in-frame clones and leaves some out. The data hold roughly 120,000 clones, with over 15% observed a single time. The sequencing sample was made of PBMCs. Source of these receptors: a woman between 18 and 29 years old in good health and CMV-seronegative. Each CDR3 is given with its conserved first and last residue. Each record gives: J gene, clone size, V gene, D gene, CDR3 DNA, CDR3 protein. D genes are given only for firm matches. Size is omitted from some rows. Given values are once, few, many or a class for expanded clones.

>TRBJ1-1|.|TRBV19|TRBD1
TGTGCCAGTAGTAGACAGGGGTCCACTGAAGCTTTCTTT
CASSRQGSTEAFF
>TRBJ2-5|few|TRBV7-6|.
TGTGCCAGCAGCTTGGGGCTCCAGGGAGGGACCCAGTACTTC
CASSLGLQGGTQYF
>TRBJ2-3|few|TRBV4-1|TRBD2
TGCGCCAGCAGCCAGACCGGGACTAAAACAGATACGCAGTATTTT
CASSQTGTKTDTQYF
>TRBJ1-2|.|TRBV11-2|.
TGTGCCAGCAGCTACGAGGATGGCTGGGGCTACACCTTC
CASSYEDGWGYTF
>TRBJ1-3|few|TRBV10-1|.
TGCGCCAGCAGTGGGCAGACGAGGCGCTCTGGAAACACCATATATTTT
CASSGQTRRSGNTIYF
>TRBJ1-5|few|TRBV28|TRBD1
TGTGCCAGCACTAGGTCACAGGGGGCTCCAGTAGGTCAGCCCCAGCATTTT
CASTRSQGAPVGQPQHF
>TRBJ1-1|few|TRBV28|TRBD1
TGTGCCAGCGTCGGACAGGGGCGGGAGGAAGCTTTCTTT
CASVGQGREEAFF
>TRBJ2-3|.|TRBV7-3|.
TGTGCCAGCAGCACGACCGGAGAGACGCAGTATTTT
CASSTTGETQYF
>TRBJ1-5|few|TRBV15|.
TGTGCCACCAGCATAGGGACTGCCTATCAGCCCCAGCATTTT
CATSIGTAYQPQHF
>TRBJ1-5|few|TRBV27|.
TGTGCCAGCAGTTTCGGAGGTCAGCCCCAGCATTTT
CASSFGGQPQHF
>TRBJ2-6|few|TRBV10-2|.
TGCGCCAGCAGGCAGGGAAGGTCTGGGGCCAACGTCCTGACTTTC
CASRQGRSGANVLTF
>TRBJ2-3|.|TRBV15|TRBD2
TGTGCCACCAGCAGAGAGGGAGGGACAGATACGCAGTATTTT
CATSREGGTDTQYF
>TRBJ1-1|.|TRBV19|.
TGTGCCAGTAGTACATGGACACCTAACACTGAAGCTTTCTTT
CASSTWTPNTEAFF
>TRBJ1-2|few|TRBV23-1|TRBD1
TGCGCCAGCAGTCGGTGGGACAGGCCTGTCTATGGCTACACCTTC
CASSRWDRPVYGYTF
>TRBJ2-2|few|TRBV9|TRBD1
TGTGCCAGCAGCCCCAGGGGGCTAGGAACCGGGGAGCTGTTTTTT
CASSPRGLGTGELFF
>TRBJ2-7|.|TRBV2|TRBD2
TGTGCCAGCAGTGTGAAGGCTAGCGGGAGCAACGAGCAGTACTTC
CASSVKASGSNEQYF
>TRBJ2-6|.|TRBV5-8|.
TGTGCCAGCAGCTTGTTAAGGGCAGCGGTTAGCTCTGGGGCCAACGTCCTGACTTTC
CASSLLRAAVSSGANVLTF
>TRBJ1-4|few|TRBV5-6|.
TGTGCCAGCAGCTTGATACAGGGAAGAGAAAAACTGTTTTTT
CASSLIQGREKLFF
>TRBJ2-3|.|TRBV2|TRBD2
TGTGCCAGCAGTAAGGCGACTAGCGTCACAGATACGCAGTATTTT
CASSKATSVTDTQYF
>TRBJ2-1|.|TRBV15|TRBD2
TGTGCCACCAGCATGGAGTCTAGCGGGCACAATGAGCAGTTCTTC
CATSMESSGHNEQFF
>TRBJ2-1|few|TRBV5-1|.
TGCGCCAGCAGCTCTACGACAGGAAACAATGAGCAGTTCTTC
CASSSTTGNNEQFF
>TRBJ1-1|.|TRBV6-4|TRBD1
TGTGCCAGCAGCGTAAACAGGGGGGAGGGAGCTTTCTTT
CASSVNRGEGAFF
>TRBJ2-7|.|TRBV30|TRBD2
TGTGCCTGGAAGCTGGGGCTAGCGGGACCCCGCGAGCAGTACTTC
CAWKLGLAGPREQYF
>TRBJ1-4|.|TRBV27|.
TGTGCCAGCAGTTCCCGACAGTCGGGTTACGAAAAACTGTTTTTT
CASSSRQSGYEKLFF
>TRBJ2-7|.|TRBV2|TRBD1
TGTGCCAGCAGTGGGTCCGGGACAGGGGGCTACGAGCAGTACTTC
CASSGSGTGGYEQYF
>TRBJ1-5|few|TRBV7-2|.
TGTGCCAGCAGCTTTGGGCCCAATCAGCCCCAGCATTTT
CASSFGPNQPQHF
>TRBJ1-2|.|TRBV9|.
TGTGCCAGCAGCGTAGGCTGGCAGGTCTATGGCTACACCTTC
CASSVGWQVYGYTF
>TRBJ2-3|.|TRBV6-1|.
TGTGCCAGCAGTGAAGCGGGAGGCACAGATACGCAGTATTTT
CASSEAGGTDTQYF